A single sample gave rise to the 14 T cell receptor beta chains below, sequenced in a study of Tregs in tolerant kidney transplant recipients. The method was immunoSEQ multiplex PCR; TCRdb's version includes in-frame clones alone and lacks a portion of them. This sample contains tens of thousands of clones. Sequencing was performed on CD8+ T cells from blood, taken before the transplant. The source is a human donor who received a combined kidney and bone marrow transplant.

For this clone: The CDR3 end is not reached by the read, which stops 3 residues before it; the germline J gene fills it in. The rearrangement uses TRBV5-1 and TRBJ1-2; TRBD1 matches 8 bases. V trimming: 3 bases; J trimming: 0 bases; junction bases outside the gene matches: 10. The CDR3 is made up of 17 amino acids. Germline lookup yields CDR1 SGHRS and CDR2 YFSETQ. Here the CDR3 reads CASSWGTGGPSNYGYTF. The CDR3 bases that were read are TGCGCCAGCAGCTGGGGGACAGGAGGACCTTCTAACTATGGC. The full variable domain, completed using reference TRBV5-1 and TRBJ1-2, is KAGVTQTPRYLIKTRGQQVTLSCSPISGHRSVSWYQQTPGQGLQFLFEYFSETQRNKGNFPGRFSGRQFSNSRSEMNVSTLELGDSALYLCASSWGTGGPSNYGYTFGSGTRLTVV.

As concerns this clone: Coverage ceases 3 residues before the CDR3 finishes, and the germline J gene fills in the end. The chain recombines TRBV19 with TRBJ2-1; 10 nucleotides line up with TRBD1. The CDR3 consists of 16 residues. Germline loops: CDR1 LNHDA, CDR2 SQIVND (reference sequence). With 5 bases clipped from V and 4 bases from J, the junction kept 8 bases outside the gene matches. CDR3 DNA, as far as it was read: TGTGCCAGTAGTCAAGGGGGGACAGGGGTATACAATGAG. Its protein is CASSQGGTGVYNE. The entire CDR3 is CASSQGGTGVYNEQFF.

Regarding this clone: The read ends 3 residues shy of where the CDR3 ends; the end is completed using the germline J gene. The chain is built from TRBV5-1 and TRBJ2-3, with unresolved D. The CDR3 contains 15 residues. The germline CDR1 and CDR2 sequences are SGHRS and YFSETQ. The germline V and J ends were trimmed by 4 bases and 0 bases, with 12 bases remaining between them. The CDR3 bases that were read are TGCGCCAGCAGCCACCTCTGGCCCAGCACAGATACG. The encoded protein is CASSHLWPSTDT. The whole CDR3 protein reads CASSHLWPSTDTQYF.

The DNA read from the CDR3 is TGTGCCAGCGTCCCCGACTCCACCACAGATACG. Amino acids: CASVPDSTTDT. The whole CDR3 reads CASVPDSTTDTQYF. The rearrangement joins TRBV6-2 or TRBV6-3 to TRBJ2-3, with D unresolved. The sequenced fragment ends 3 residues before the CDR3 boundary, so the rest is inferred from the germline J gene. This CDR3 spans 14 amino acids. CDR1 and CDR2 (germline): MNHEY, SVGEGT. V lost 8 bases and J lost 2, with 14 bases in between.

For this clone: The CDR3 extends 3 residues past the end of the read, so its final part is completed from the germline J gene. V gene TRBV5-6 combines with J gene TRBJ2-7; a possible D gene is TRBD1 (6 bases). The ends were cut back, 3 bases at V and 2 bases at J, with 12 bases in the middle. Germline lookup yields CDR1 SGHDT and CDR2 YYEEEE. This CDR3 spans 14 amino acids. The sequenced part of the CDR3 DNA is TGTGCCAGCAGCTCCCCGGACAGTCCCTACGAG. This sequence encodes CASSSPDSPYE. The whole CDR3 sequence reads CASSSPDSPYEQYF.

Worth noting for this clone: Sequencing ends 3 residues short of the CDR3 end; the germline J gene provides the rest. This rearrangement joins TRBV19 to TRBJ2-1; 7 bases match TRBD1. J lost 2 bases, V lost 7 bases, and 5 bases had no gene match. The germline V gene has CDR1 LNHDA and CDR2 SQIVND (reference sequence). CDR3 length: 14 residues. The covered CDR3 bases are TGTGCCAGTAACCAAGGGGGCGCCTACAATGAG. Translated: CASNQGGAYNE. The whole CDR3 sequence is CASNQGGAYNEQFF.

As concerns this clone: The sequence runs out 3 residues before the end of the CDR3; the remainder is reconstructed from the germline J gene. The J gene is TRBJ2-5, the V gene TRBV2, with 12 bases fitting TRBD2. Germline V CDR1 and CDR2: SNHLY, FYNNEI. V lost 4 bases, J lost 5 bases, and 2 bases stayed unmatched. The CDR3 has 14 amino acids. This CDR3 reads CASSVLAGGETQYF. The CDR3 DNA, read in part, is TGTGCCAGCAGTGTACTAGCGGGGGGCGAGACC.

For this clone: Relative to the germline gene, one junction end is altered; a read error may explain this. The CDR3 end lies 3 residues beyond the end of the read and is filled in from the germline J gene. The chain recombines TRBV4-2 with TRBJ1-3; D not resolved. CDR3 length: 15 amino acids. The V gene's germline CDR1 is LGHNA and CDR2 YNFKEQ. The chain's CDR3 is CASSPSPGFGNTIYF. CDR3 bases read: TGCGCCAGCAGCCCAAGTCCGGGTTTTGGAAACACC.

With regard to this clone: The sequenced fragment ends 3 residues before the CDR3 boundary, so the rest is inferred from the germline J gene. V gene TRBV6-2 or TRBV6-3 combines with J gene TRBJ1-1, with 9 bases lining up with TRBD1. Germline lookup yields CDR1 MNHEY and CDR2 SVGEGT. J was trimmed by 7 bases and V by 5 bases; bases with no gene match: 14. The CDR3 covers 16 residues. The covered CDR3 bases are TGTGCCAGCAGTGATGGGACAGGGAGGGGTAATGGTGAA. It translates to CASSDGTGRGNGE. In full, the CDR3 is CASSDGTGRGNGEAFF.

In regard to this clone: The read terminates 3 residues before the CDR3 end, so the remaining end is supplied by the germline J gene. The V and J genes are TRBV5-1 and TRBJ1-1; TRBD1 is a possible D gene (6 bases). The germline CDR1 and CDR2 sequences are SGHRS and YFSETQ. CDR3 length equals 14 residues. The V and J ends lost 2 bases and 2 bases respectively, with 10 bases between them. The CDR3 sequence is CASSFSTGNTEAFF. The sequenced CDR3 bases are TGCGCCAGCAGCTTCTCGACAGGAAACACTGAA.

The CDR3 here is CSAGPGLALTYEQYF. CDR3 DNA, as far as it was read: TGCAGTGCTGGCCCGGGCCTAGCTCTTACCTACGAG. V and J are TRBV20-1 and TRBJ2-7, with D possibly being TRBD2 (5 bases). The read gets to within 3 residues of the CDR3 end, and the germline J gene fills in the rest. CDR1 and CDR2 from the germline V gene are DFQATT and SNEGSKA (reference sequence). Trimming left V 5 bases short and J 2 bases short, with 19 bases between. This CDR3 spans 15 amino acids.

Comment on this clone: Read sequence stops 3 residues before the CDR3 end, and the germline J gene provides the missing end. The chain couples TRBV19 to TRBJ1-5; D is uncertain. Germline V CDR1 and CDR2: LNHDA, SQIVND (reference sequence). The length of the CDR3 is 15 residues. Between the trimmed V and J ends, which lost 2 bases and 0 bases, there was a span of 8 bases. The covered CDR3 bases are TGTGCCAGTAGTATACAGATTTATAGCAATCAGCCC. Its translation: CASSIQIYSNQP. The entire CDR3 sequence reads CASSIQIYSNQPQHF.

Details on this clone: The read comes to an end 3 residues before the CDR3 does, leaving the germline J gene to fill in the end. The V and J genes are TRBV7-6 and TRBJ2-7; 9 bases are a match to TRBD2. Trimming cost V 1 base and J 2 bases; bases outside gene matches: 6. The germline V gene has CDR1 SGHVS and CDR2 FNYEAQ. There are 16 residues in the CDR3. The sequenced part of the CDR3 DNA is TGTGCCAGCAGCTTAGTGGTAGCGGGGGACACCTACGAG. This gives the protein CASSLVVAGDTYE. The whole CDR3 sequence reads CASSLVVAGDTYEQYF.

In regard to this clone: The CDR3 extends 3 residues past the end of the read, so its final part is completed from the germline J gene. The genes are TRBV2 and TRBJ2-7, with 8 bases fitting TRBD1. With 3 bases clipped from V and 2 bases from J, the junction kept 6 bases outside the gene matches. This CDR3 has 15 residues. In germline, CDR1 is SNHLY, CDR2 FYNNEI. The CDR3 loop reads CASSDADRVAYEQYF. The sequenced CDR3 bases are TGTGCCAGCAGTGACGCGGACAGGGTGGCCTACGAG. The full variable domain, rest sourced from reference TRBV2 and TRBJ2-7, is EPEVTQTPSHQVTQMGQEVILRCVPISNHLYFYWYRQILGQKVEFLVSFYNNEISEKSEIFDDQFSVERPDGSNFTLKIRSTKLEDSAMYFCASSDADRVAYEQYFGPGTRLTVT.